Below are 4 T cell receptor beta chains sequenced from a single sample in a study of control samples from healthy donors and cancer patients. Libraries were prepared by immunoSEQ multiplex PCR; TCRdb keeps only in-frame clonotypes and omits some of them. There are approximately 79,000 clones in the sample; 89% occur only once, and over 5.5% lies in the top ten. Sequenced input: blood. Receptors were obtained from a man over 45 in good health.

V gene TRBV19 combines with J gene TRBJ1-2; D gene unclear. V lost 6 bases, J lost 0 bases, and 17 bases lay in between. The germline gives CDR1 LNHDA, CDR2 SQIVND (reference sequence). The CDR3 has 16 residues. The CDR3 region is CASRNSLANTNYGYTF. CDR3 in DNA: TGTGCCAGTAGAAATTCCTTAGCCAACACTAACTATGGCTACACCTTC.

This chain links TRBV6-5 with TRBJ1-4, with D tentatively TRBD1 (6 bases). Trimming pared 6 bases from V and 7 bases from J, leaving 18 bases between. Germline loops: CDR1 MNHEY, CDR2 SVGAGI. CDR3 length: 15 residues. CDR3: CASSVRQVQFEKLFF. CDR3 DNA sequence: TGTGCCAGCAGCGTTAGACAGGTCCAATTTGAAAAACTGTTTTTT.

The chain recombines TRBV25-1 with TRBJ2-5; weak D call: TRBD1 (5 bases). Trimming pared 0 bases from V and 7 bases from J, leaving 12 bases between. The CDR3 is made up of 14 amino acids. Per the germline V gene, CDR1 is MGHDK and CDR2 is SYGVNS. CDR3 DNA sequence: TGTGCCAGCAGTGAATACAGACTTCAGGGGACCCAGTACTTC. The encoded protein is CASSEYRLQGTQYF.

The V and J genes are TRBV6-1 and TRBJ2-2; D is unresolved. V was shortened by 3 bases and J by 6 bases, with 5 bases between the two germline ends. CDR1 MNHNS and CDR2 SASEGT come from the germline V gene. The CDR3 has 12 amino acids. CDR3 in DNA: TGTGCCAGCAGTGAGGTCCCCGGGGAGCTGTTTTTT. Translation gives CASSEVPGELFF.